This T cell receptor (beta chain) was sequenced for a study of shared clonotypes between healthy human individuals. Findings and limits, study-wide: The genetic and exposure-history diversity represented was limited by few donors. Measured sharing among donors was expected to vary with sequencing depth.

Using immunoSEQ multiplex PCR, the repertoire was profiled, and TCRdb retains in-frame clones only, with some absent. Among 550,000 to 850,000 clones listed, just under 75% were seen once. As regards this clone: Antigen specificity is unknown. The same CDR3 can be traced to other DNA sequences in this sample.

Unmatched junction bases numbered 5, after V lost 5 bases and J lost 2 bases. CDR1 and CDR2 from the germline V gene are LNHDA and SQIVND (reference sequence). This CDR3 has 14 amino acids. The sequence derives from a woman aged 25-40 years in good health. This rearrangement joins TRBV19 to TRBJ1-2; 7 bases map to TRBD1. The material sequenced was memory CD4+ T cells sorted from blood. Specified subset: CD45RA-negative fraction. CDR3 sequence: CASSPTGQNYGYTF. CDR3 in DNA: TGTGCCAGTAGTCCTACGGGACAGAACTATGGCTACACCTTC.